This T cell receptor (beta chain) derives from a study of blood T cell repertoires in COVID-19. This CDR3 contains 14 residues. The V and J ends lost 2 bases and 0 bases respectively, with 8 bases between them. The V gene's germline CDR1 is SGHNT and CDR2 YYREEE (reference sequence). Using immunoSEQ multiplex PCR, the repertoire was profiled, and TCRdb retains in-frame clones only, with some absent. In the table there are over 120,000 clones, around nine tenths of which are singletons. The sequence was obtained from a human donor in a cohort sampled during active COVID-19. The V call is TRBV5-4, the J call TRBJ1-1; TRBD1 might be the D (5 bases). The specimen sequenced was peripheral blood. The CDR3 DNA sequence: TGTGCCAGCAGCTTCCCAGGGATGAACACTGAAGCTTTCTTT. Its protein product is CASSFPGMNTEAFF.